This T cell receptor (beta chain) was recorded in a study of blood T cell repertoires in COVID-19. Study overall: Acute and convalescent COVID-19 specimens originated in the United States, Italy and Spain. Sources were T cells, B-cell-depleted T cells, or PBMCs; the material itself was cDNA or gDNA.

Source study methods: Quantification of nucleated cells was approximated via reference gene primer amplification. Method: immunoSEQ multiplex PCR; TCRdb's copy keeps in-frame clones and lacks some. D and trimming come from the DNA, and the V and J calls and clone size come from that table. The sample shows around 70,000 clones, 80% to 90% of them seen only once. This receptor was taken from a man in his fifties or sixties with active COVID-19. The sample comprised peripheral blood.

DNA for the CDR3: TGCGCCAGCAGACTTACAGAGAACACTGAAGCTTTCTTT. Protein sequence: CASRLTENTEAFF. J is TRBJ1-1 and V is TRBV5-1; D call uncertain. The CDR3 covers 13 residues. CDR1 and CDR2 from the germline V gene are SGHRS and YFSETQ. Trimming took 5 bases from V and 1 from J, leaving 9 bases between them.